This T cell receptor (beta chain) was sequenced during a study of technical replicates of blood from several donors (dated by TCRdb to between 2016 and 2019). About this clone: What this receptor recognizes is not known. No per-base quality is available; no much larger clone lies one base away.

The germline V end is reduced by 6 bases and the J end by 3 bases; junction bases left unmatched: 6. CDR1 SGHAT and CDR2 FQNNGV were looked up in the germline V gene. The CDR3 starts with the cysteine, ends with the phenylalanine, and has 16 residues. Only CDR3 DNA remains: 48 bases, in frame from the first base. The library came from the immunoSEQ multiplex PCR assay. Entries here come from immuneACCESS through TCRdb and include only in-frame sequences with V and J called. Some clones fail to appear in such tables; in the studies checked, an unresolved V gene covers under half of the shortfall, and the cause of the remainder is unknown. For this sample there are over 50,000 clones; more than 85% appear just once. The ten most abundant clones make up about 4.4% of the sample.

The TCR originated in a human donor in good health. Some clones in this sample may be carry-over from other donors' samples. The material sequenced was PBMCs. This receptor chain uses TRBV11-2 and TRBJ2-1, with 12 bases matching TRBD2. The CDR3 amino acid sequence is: CASSGRLAGDYNEQFF. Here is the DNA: TGTGCCAGCAGTGGGCGACTAGCGGGGGACTACAATGAGCAGTTCTTC.